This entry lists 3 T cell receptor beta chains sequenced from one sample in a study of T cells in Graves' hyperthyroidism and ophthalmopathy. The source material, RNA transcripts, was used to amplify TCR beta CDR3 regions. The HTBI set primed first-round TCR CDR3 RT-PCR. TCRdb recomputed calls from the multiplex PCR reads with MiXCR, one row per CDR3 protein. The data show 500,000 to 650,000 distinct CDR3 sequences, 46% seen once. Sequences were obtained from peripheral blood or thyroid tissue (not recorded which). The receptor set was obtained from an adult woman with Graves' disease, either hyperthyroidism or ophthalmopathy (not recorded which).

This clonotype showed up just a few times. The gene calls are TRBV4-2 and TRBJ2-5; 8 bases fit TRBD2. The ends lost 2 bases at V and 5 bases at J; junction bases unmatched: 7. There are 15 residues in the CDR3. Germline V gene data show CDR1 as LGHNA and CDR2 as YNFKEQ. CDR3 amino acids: CASSQPYRGRETQYF. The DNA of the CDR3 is TGTGCCAGCAGCCAACCATACCGCGGGAGGGAGACCCAGTACTTC.

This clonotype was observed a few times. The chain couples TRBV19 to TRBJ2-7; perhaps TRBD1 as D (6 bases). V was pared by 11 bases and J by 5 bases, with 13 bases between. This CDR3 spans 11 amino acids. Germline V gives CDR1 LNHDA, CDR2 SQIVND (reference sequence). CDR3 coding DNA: TGTGCCTCGGGACACGGACACGAGCAGTACTTC. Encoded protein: CASGHGHEQYF.

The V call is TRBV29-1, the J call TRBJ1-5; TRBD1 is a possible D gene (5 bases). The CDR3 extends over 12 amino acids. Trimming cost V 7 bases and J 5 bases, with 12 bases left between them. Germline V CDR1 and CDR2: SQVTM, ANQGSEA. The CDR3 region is CSADSSYQPQHF. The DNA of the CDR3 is TGCAGCGCTGACAGCTCCTATCAGCCCCAGCATTTT.